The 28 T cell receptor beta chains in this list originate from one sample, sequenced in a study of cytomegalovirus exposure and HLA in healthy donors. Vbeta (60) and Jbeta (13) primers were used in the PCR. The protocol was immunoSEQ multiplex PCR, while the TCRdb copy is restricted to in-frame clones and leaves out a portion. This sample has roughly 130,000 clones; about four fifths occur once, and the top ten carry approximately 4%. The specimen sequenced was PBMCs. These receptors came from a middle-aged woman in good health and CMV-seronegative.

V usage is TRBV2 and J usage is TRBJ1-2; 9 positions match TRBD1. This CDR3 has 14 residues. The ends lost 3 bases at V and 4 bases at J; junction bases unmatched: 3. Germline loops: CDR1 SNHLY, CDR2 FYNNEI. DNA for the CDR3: TGTGCCAGCAGTGAGGACAGGGGAGTCTATGGCTACACCTTC. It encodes CASSEDRGVYGYTF.

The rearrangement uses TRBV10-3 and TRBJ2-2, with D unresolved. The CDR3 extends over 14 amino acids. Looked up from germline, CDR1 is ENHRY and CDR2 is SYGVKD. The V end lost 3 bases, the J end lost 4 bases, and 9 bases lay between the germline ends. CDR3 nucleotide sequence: TGTGCCATCAGTGACGGGTATTCCACCGGGGAGCTGTTTTTT. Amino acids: CAISDGYSTGELFF.

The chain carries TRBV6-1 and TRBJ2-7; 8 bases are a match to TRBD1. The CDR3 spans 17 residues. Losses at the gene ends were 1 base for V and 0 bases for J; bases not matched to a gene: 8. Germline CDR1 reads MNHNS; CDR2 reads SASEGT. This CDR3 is CASSEVIRDRTSYEQYF. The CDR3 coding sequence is TGTGCCAGCAGTGAAGTGATCCGGGACAGGACCTCCTACGAGCAGTACTTC.

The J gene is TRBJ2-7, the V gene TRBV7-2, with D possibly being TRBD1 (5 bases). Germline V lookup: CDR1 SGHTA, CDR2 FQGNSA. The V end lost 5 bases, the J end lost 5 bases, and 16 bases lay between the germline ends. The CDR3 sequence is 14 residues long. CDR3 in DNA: TGTGCCAGCAGCCCGTCGAAATTGGGGCACGAGCAGTACTTC. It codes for CASSPSKLGHEQYF. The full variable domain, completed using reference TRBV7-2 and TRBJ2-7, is GAGVSQSPSNKVTEKGKDVELRCDPISGHTALYWYRQSLGQGLEFLIYFQGNSAPDKSGLPSDRFSAERTGGSVSTLTIQRTQQEDSAVYLCASSPSKLGHEQYFGPGTRLTVT.

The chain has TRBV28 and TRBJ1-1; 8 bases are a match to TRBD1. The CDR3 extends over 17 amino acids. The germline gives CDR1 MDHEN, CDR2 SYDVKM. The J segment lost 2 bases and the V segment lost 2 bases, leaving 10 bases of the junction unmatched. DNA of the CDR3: TGTGCCAGCAGTTTAAACCGGGACAGGAGGTTCAACACTGAAGCTTTCTTT. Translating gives CASSLNRDRRFNTEAFF.

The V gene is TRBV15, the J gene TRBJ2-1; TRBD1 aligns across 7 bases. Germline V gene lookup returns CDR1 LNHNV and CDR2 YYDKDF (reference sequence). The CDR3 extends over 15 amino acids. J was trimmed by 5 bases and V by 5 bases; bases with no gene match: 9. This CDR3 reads CATSPPGQGDNEQFF. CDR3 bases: TGTGCCACCAGCCCCCCGGGGCAGGGGGACAATGAGCAGTTCTTC.

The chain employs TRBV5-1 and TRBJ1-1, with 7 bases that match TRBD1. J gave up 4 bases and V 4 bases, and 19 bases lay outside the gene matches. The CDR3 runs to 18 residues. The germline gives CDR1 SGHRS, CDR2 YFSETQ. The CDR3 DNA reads TGCGCCAGCAGCGCGACAGGGTATGGGATACGATGGGGCACTGAAGCTTTCTTT. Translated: CASSATGYGIRWGTEAFF.

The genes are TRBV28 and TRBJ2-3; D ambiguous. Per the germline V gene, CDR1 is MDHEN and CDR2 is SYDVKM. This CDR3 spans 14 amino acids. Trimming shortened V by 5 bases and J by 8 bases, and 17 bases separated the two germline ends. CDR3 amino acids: CASSTPGFLGTQYF. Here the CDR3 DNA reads TGTGCCAGCAGTACTCCCGGGTTCCTAGGTACGCAGTATTTT.

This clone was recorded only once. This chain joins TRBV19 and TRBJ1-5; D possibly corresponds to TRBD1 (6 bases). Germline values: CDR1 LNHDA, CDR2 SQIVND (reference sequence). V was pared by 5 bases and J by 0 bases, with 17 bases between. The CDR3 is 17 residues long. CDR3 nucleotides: TGTGCCAGTAGTTCCCCGGACAGCATTTATAGCAATCAGCCCCAGCATTTT. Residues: CASSSPDSIYSNQPQHF.

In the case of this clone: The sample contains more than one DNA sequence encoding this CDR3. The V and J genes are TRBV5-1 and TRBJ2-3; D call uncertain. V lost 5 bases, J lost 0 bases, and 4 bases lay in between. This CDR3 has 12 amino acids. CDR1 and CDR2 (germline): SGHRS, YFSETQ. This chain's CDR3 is CASSPSTDTQYF. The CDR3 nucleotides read TGCGCCAGCAGTCCTAGCACAGATACGCAGTATTTT.

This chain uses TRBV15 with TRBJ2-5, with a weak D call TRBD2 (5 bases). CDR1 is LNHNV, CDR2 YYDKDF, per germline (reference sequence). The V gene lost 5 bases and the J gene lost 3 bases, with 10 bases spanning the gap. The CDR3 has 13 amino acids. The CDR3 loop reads CATSASLKETQYF. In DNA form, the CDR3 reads TGTGCCACCAGCGCTAGCCTGAAAGAGACCCAGTACTTC.

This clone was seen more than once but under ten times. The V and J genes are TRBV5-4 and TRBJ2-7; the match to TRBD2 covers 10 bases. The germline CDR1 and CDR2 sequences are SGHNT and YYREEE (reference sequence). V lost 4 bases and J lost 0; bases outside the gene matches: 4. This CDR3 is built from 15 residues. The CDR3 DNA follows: TGTGCCAGCAGCCTTAGCGGGGGGAGCTCCTACGAGCAGTACTTC. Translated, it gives CASSLSGGSSYEQYF. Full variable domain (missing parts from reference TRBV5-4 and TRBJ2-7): ETGVTQSPTHLIKTRGQQVTLRCSSQSGHNTVSWYQQALGQGPQFIFQYYREEENGRGNFPPRFSGLQFPNYSSELNVNALELDDSALYLCASSLSGGSSYEQYFGPGTRLTVT.

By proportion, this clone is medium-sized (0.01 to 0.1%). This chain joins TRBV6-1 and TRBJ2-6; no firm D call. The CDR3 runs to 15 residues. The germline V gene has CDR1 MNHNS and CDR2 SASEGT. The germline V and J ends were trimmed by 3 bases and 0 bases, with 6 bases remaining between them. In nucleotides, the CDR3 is TGTGCCAGCAGTGAGCGAGGCTCTGGGGCCAACGTCCTGACTTTC. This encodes CASSERGSGANVLTF.

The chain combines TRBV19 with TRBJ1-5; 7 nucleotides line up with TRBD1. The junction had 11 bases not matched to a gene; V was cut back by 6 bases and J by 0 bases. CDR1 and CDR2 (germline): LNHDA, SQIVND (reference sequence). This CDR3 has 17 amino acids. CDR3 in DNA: TGTGCCAGTAGACCGGGACAGAAAAAGTATAGCAATCAGCCCCAGCATTTT. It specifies CASRPGQKKYSNQPQHF. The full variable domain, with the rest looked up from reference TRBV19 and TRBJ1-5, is DGGITQSPKYLFRKEGQNVTLSCEQNLNHDAMYWYRQDPGQGLRLIYYSQIVNDFQKGDIAEGYSVSREKKESFPLTVTSAQKNPTAFYLCASRPGQKKYSNQPQHFGDGTRLSIL.

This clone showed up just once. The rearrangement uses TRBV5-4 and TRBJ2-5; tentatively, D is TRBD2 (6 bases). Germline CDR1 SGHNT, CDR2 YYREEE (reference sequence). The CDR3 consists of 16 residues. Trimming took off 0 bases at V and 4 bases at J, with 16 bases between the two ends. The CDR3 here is CASSLGALEGRETQYF. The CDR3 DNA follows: TGTGCCAGCAGCTTGGGCGCGTTGGAGGGGAGAGAGACCCAGTACTTC.

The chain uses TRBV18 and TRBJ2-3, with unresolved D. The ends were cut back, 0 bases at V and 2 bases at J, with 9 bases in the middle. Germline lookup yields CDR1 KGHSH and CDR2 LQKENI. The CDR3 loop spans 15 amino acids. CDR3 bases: TGTGCCAGCTCACCACCGGTAGCCTCCACAGATACGCAGTATTTT. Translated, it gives CASSPPVASTDTQYF.

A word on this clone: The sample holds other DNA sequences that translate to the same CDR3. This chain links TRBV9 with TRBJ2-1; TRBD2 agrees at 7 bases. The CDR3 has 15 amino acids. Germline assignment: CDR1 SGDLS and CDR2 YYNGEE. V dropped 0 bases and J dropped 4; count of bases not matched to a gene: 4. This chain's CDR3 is CASSVGLAAYNEQFF. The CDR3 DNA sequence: TGTGCCAGCAGCGTAGGGCTAGCGGCTTACAATGAGCAGTTCTTC.

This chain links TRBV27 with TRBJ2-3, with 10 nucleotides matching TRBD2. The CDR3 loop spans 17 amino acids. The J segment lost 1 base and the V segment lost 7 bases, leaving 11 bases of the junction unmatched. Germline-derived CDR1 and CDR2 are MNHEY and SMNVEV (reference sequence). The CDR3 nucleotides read TGTGCCAGCAAACGGCTAGCGGGGGACCCTGGCACAGATACGCAGTATTTT. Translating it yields CASKRLAGDPGTDTQYF.

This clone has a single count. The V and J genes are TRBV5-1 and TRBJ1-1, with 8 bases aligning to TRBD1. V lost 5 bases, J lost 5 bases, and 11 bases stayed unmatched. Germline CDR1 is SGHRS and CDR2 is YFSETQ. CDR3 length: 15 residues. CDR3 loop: CASRQGARGGTEAFF. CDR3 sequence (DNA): TGCGCCAGCAGGCAGGGGGCGCGAGGTGGGACTGAAGCTTTCTTT.

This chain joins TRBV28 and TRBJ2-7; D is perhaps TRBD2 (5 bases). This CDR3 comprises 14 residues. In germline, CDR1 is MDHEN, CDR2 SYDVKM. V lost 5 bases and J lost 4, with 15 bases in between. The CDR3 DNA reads TGTGCCAGCAGTCCTGGGGAGATAGTTTACGAGCAGTACTTC. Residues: CASSPGEIVYEQYF.

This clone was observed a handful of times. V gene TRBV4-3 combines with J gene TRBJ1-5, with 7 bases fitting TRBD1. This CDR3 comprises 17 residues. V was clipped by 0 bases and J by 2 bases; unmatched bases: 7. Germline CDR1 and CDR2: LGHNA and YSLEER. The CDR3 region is CASSQDRRGQGNQPQHF. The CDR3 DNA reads TGCGCCAGCAGCCAAGATAGGAGGGGGCAGGGCAATCAGCCCCAGCATTTT.

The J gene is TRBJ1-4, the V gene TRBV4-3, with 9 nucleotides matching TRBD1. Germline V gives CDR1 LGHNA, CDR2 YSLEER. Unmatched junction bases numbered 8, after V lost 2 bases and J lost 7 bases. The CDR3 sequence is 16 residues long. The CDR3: CASSQTQGARGEKLFF. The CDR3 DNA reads TGCGCCAGCAGCCAAACACAGGGGGCGCGGGGTGAAAAACTGTTTTTT.

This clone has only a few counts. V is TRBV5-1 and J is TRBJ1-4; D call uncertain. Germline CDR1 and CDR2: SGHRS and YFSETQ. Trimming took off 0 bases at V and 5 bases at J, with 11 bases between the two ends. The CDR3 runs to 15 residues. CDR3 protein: CASSLALGSNEKLFF. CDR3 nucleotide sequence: TGCGCCAGCAGCTTGGCCCTCGGGTCAAATGAAAAACTGTTTTTT.

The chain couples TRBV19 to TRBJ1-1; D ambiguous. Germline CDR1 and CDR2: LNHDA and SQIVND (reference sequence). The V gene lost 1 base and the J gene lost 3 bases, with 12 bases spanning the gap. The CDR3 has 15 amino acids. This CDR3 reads CASSIVARYDTEAFF. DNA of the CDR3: TGTGCCAGTAGTATAGTCGCCAGATACGACACTGAAGCTTTCTTT.

The CDR3 is CASSIEGLRNEQFF. The CDR3, as DNA: TGTGCCAGCAGCATTGAGGGACTACGCAATGAGCAGTTCTTC. The rearrangement joins TRBV7-9 to TRBJ2-1, with 7 bases that match TRBD2. This CDR3 region has 14 residues. Germline values: CDR1 SEHNR, CDR2 FQNEAQ (reference sequence). V lost 5 bases, J lost 6 bases, and 7 bases stayed unmatched.

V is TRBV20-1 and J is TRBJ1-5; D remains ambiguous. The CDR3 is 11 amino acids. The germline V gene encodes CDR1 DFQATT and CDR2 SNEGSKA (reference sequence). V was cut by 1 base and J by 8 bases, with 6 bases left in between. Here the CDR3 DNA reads TGCAGTGCTAGAGTCTCCGAGCCCCAGCATTTT. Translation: CSARVSEPQHF.

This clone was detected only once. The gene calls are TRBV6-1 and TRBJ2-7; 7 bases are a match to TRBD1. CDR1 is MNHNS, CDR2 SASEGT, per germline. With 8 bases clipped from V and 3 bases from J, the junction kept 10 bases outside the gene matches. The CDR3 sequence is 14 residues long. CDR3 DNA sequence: TGTGCCAGCCATCGAGACAGGGTCCTCTACGAGCAGTACTTC. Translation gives CASHRDRVLYEQYF.

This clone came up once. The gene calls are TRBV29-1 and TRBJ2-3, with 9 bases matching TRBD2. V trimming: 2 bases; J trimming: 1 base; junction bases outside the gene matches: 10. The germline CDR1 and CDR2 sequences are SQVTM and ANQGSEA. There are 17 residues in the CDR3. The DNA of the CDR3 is TGCAGCGTTGAATACCCCCAGCGGGAGGCTGGCACAGATACGCAGTATTTT. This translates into CSVEYPQREAGTDTQYF.